Below, one TCR beta chain is given with its context. Its antigen is unidentified. The data belong to a study of cytomegalovirus exposure and HLA in healthy donors. Study-wide background: Membership in the Caucasian-associated ancestry cluster was found for about four fifths of around 380 genotyped donors.

V was pared by 5 bases and J by 2 bases, with 6 bases of the junction left unmatched. Per germline, CDR1 SEHNR and CDR2 FQNEAQ (reference sequence). This CDR3 has 15 residues. Overall study findings and caveats: Exclusion applied to some V segments, including TRBV6-2 and TRBV6-3, as they were indistinguishable. A later analysis, which compared TCR beta chains of equal frequency, found the HLA-associated ones more clonally expanded.

With 60 Vbeta and 13 Jbeta primers, the PCR was carried out. Sequencing used immunoSEQ multiplex PCR; TCRdb keeps in-frame clones, though not all of them. The table includes a few hundred thousand clones, 92% detected once. The V call is TRBV7-9, the J call TRBJ1-2; 9 bases are a match to TRBD1. The material sequenced was PBMCs. This TCR derives from a girl aged 2-9 years in good health and CMV-seronegative. As DNA, the CDR3 is TGTGCCAGCAGCCCGAGGACAGGGGCCAACTATGGCTACACCTTC. It translates to CASSPRTGANYGYTF.